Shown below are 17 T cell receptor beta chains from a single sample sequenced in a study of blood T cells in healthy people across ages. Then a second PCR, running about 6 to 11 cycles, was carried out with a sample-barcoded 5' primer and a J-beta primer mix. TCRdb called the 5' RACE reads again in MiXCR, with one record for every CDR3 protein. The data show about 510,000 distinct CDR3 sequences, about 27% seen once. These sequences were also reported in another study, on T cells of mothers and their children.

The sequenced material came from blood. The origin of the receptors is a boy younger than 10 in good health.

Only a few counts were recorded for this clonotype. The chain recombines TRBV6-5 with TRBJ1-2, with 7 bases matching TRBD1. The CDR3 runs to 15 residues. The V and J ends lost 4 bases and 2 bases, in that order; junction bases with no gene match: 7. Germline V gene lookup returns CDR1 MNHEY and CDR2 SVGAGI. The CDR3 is CASSFDRVRNYGYTF. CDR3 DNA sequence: TGTGCCAGCAGTTTTGACAGGGTTCGAAACTATGGCTACACCTTC.

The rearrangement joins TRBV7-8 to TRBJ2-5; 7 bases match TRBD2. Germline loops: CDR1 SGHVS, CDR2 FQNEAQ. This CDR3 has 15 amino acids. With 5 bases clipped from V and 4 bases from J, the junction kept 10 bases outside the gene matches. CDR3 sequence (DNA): TGTGCCAGCAGCCCCCTTAGTGCGGGAGTAGAGACCCAGTACTTC. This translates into CASSPLSAGVETQYF.

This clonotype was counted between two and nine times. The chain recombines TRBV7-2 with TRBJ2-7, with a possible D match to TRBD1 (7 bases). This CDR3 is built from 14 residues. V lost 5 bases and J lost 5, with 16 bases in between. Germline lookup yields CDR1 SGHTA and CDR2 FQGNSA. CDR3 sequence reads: CASSAATGRNEQYF. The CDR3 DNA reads TGTGCCAGCAGCGCAGCGACAGGGAGGAACGAGCAGTACTTC.

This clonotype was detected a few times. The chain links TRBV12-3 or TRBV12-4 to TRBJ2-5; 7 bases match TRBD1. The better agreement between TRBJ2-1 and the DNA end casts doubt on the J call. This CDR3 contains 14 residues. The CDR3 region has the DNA TGTGCCAGCACCCCTCGGACAGGTCGGGGCGAGCAGTTCTTC. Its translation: CASTPRTGRGEQFF.

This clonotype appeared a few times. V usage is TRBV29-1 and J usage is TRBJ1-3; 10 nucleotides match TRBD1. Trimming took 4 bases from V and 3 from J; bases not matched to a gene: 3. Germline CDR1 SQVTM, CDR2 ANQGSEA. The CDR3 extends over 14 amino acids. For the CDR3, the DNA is TGCAGCGTTGCAGACAGGGGGCTTGGAAACACCATATATTTT. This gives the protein CSVADRGLGNTIYF.

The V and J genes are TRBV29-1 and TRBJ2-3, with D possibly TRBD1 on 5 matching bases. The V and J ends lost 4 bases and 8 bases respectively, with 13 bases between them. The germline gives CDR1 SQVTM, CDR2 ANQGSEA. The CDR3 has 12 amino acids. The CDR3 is CSVAQAQGTQYF. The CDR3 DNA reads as TGCAGCGTTGCGCAAGCCCAGGGTACGCAGTATTTT.

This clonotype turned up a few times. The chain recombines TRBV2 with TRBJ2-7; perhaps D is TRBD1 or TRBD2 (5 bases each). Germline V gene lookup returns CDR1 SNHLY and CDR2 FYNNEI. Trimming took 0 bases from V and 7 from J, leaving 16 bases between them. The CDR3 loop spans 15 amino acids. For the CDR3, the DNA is TGTGCCAGCAGTGAAGCGCCCTGGAGGCAGGGAGAGCAGTACTTC. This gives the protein CASSEAPWRQGEQYF.

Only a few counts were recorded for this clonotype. CDR3 residues: CASSPGQTGHYEQYF. Written as DNA, the CDR3 is TGCGCCAGCAGCCCCGGACAGACAGGGCACTACGAGCAGTACTTC. The rearrangement links TRBV5-1 to TRBJ2-7; 7 bases match TRBD1. The CDR3 consists of 15 residues. CDR1 and CDR2 (germline): SGHRS, YFSETQ. The V segment lost 4 bases and the J segment 3 bases; nucleotides outside the gene matches: 10.

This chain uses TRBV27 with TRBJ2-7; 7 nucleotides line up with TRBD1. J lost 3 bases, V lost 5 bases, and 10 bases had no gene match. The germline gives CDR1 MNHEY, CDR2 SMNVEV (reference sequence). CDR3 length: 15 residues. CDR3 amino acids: CASSQRTGFLYEQYF. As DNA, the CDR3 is TGTGCCAGCAGTCAAAGGACAGGCTTCCTCTACGAGCAGTACTTC.

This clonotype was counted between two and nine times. The CDR3 spells CASSFSGVPQEKLFF. CDR3 DNA: TGTGCCAGCAGTTTTTCGGGTGTCCCTCAAGAAAAACTGTTTTTT. The chain has TRBV12-3 or TRBV12-4 and TRBJ1-4; D is unclear. This CDR3 contains 15 residues. Trimming pared 3 bases from V and 8 bases from J, leaving 16 bases between.

This CDR3 reads CASRARTSFVGELFF. The CDR3 coding sequence is TGTGCCAGCAGGGCTAGGACTAGTTTCGTCGGGGAGCTGTTTTTT. The chain combines TRBV7-2 with TRBJ2-2, with 7 bases fitting TRBD2. CDR1 and CDR2 (germline): SGHTA, FQGNSA. The CDR3 is made up of 15 amino acids. The V segment lost 6 bases and the J segment 7 bases; nucleotides outside the gene matches: 11.

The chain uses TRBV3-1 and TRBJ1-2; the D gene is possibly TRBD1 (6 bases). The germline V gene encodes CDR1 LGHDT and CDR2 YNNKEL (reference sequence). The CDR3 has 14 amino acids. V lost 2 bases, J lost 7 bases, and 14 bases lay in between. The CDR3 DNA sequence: TGTGCCAGCAGCCAATACAGGGACCCGGGTGGCTACACCTTC. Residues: CASSQYRDPGGYTF.

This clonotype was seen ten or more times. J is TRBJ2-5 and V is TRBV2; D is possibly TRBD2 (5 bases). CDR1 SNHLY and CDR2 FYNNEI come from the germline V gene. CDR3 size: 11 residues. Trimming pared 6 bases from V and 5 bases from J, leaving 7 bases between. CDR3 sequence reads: CASREEETQYF. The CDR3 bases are TGTGCCAGCAGGGAGGAGGAGACCCAGTACTTC.

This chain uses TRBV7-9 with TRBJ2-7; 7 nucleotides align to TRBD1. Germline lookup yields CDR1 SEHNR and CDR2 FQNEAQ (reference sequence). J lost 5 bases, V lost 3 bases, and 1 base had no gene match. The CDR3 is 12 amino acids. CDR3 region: CASSFDRDEQYF. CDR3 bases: TGTGCCAGCAGCTTCGACAGGGACGAGCAGTACTTC.

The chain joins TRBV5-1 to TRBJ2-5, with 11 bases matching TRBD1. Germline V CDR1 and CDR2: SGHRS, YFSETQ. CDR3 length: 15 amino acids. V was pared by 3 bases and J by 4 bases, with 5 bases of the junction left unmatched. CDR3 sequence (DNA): TGCGCCAGCAGCTCTGGACAGGGGGCTACAGAGACCCAGTACTTC. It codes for CASSSGQGATETQYF.

CDR3 in DNA: TGTGCCAGCAGAGCCCCGGGACAGGGATGGGACAATGAGCAGTTCTTC. It specifies CASRAPGQGWDNEQFF. The chain joins TRBV6-2 or TRBV6-3 to TRBJ2-1, with 9 bases aligning to TRBD1. The CDR3 is 16 amino acids. V was pared by 6 bases and J by 5 bases, with 11 bases of the junction left unmatched. In germline, CDR1 is MNHEY, CDR2 SVGEGT.

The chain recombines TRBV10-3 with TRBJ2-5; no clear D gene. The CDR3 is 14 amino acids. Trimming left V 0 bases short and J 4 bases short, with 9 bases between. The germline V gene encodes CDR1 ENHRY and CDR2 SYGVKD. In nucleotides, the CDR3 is TGTGCCATCAGTGAGTCGCCCTTGGTAGAGACCCAGTACTTC. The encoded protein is CAISESPLVETQYF.